The clone carrying this T cell receptor (beta chain) was seen repeatedly, ten times or more. This sample was included in a study of T-cell reconstitution after alpha-beta-depleted transplantation in children. Germline lookup yields CDR1 MNHEY and CDR2 SMNVEV (reference sequence). The CDR3 length is 16 residues. Trimming took off 5 bases at V and 7 bases at J, with 21 bases between the two ends. Unique molecular identifiers featured in how the TCRbeta library was prepared. TCRdb itself ran the PCR reads through MiXCR, one entry per CDR3 protein. The sample contains 200,000 to 250,000 distinct CDR3 sequences, approximately 9% of which appear only once.

This TCR derives from a human donor who donated a stem cell graft to a child with acute lymphoblastic leukemia. V usage is TRBV27 and J usage is TRBJ2-4; a weak D match, TRBD1 (5 bases). This sample comprised PBMCs from the stem cell graft donor, obtained from the stem cell graft. CDR3 residues: CASSPGAGLKGNIQYF. The CDR3 DNA sequence: TGTGCCAGCAGTCCAGGTGCAGGGCTGAAAGGGAACATTCAGTACTTC.